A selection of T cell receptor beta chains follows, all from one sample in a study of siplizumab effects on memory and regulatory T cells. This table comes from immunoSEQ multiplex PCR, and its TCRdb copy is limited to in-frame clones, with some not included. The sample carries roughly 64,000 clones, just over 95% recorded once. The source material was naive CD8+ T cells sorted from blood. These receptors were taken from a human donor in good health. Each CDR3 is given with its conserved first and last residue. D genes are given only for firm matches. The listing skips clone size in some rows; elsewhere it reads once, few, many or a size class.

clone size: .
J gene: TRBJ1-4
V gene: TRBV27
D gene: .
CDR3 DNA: TGTGCCAGCAGTTTAGGTCGTTGGGTGGGTGTGACTGAAAAACTGTTTTTT
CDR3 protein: CASSLGRWVGVTEKLFF

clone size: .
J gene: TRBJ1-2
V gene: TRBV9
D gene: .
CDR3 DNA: TGTGCCGGCAGCGGGGCTAACTATGGCTACACCTTC
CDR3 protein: CAGSGANYGYTF

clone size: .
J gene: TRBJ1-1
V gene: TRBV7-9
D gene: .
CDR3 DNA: TGTGCCAGCTCGAAGGGGCAGGGACCACCAAAAGCTTTCTTT
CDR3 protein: CASSKGQGPPKAFF

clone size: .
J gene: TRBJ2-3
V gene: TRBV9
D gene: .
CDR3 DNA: TGTGCCAGCAGCGGGCGGGTGACAACTAGCACAGATACGCAGTATTTT
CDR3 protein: CASSGRVTTSTDTQYF

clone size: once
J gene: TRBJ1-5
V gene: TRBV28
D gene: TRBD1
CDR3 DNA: TGTGCCAGCAGTTTCCCCGGGACAGGGGCAAATCAGCCCCAGCATTTT
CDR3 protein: CASSFPGTGANQPQHF

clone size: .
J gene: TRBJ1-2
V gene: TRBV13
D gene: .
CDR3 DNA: TGTGCCAGCAGCCCGCGGGTCACTGGCACACCTTATGGCTACACCTTC
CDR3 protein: CASSPRVTGTPYGYTF

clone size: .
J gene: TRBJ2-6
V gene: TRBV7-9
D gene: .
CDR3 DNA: TGTGCCAGCAGCGGCGATAACAACTCTGGGGCCAACGTCCTGACTTTC
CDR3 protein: CASSGDNNSGANVLTF

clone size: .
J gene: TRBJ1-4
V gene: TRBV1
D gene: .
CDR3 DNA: TGCACCAGCAGCGACAGGGGGCAGGGGAATAGTGAAAAACTGTTTTTT
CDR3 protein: CTSSDRGQGNSEKLFF

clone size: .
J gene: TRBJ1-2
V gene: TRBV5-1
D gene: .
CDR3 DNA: TGCGCCAGCAGCTTGGCCGGACCCTCGGATGGCTACACCTTC
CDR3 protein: CASSLAGPSDGYTF

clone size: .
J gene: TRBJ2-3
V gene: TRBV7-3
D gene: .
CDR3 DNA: TGTGCCAGCAGCTCCGGGACTTCAGATAGCACAGATACGCAGTATTTT
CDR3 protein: CASSSGTSDSTDTQYF

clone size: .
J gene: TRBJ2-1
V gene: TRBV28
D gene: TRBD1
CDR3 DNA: TGTGCCAGCAGTTTAGACAGGGGGCTGAATGAGCAGTTCTTC
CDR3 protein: CASSLDRGLNEQFF

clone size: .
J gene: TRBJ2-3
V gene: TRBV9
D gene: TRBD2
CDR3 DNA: TGTGCCAGCAGCGGACGCAGCGGGGGAACAGATACGCAGTATTTT
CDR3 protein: CASSGRSGGTDTQYF

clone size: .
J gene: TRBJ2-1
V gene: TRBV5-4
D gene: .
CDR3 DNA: TGTGCCAGCAGCTTGGGGCAGAACACGGATGAGCAGTTCTTC
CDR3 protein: CASSLGQNTDEQFF

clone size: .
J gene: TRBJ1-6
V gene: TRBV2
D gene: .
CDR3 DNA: TGTGCCAGCGCGGGGGGACGGGGGGGTTCACCCCTCCACTTT
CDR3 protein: CASAGGRGGSPLHF

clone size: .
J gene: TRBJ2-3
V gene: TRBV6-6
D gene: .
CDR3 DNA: TGTGCCAGCAGTTATAGGGAAACAGATACGCAGTATTTT
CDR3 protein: CASSYRETDTQYF

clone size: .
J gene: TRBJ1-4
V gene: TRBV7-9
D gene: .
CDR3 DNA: TGTGCCAGCCAAGGAGGGGACGGTGAAAAACTGTTTTTT
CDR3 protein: CASQGGDGEKLFF

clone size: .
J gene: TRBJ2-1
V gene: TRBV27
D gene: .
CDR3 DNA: TGTGCCAGCAGTTTAGCTGGGGTCTACTACAATGAGCAGTTCTTC
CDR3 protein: CASSLAGVYYNEQFF

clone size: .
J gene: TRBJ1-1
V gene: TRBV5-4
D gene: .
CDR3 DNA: TGTGCCAGCAGCTCAGGTCCGGGGTTTTCTGTAGCTTTCTTT
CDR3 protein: CASSSGPGFSVAFF

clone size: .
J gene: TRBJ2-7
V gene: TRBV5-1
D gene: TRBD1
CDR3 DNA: TGCGCCAGCAGCGACAGGGGCCACGAGCAGTACTTC
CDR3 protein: CASSDRGHEQYF

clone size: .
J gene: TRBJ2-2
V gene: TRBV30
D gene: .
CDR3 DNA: TGTGCCTGGGAGCCTCCCCGGGGCGTTCGGGACACCGGGGAGCTGTTTTTT
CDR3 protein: CAWEPPRGVRDTGELFF

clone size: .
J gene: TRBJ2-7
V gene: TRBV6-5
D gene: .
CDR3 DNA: TGTGCCAGCAGTCCCCTCGGGGGGCAGTACGAGCAGTACTTC
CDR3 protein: CASSPLGGQYEQYF

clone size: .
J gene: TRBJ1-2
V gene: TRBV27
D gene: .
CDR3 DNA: TGTGCCAGCAGTGGGAGGAGTTTGGACGGCTACACCTTC
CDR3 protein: CASSGRSLDGYTF

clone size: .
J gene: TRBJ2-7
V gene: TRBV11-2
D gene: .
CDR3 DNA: TGTGCCAGCAGTCACGGGGGCCTCAACGAGCAGTACTTC
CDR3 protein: CASSHGGLNEQYF

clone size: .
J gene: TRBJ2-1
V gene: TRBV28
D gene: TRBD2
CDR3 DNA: TGTGCCAGCCCCAGCCCCGGGGGGGCAAATGAGCAGTTCTTC
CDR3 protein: CASPSPGGANEQFF

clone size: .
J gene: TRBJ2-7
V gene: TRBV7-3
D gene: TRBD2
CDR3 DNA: TGTGCCAGCAGCCCAACGGGGGGGTTTGAGCAGTACTTC
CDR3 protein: CASSPTGGFEQYF

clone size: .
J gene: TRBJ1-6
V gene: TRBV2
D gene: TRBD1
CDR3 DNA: TGTGCCAGCAGTGGGGGGGACAGTAATTCACCCCTCCACTTT
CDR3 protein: CASSGGDSNSPLHF

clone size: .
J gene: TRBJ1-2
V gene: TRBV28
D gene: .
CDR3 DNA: TGTGCCAGCATGATATCGGAGGGCTACACCTTC
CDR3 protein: CASMISEGYTF

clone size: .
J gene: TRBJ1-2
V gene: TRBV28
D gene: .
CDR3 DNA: TGTGCCAGCATGTGGCAATTGGACTATAACTATGGCTACACCTTC
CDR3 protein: CASMWQLDYNYGYTF

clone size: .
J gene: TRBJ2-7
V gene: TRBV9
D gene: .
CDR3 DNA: TGTGCCAGCAGCAGGGACCTCGCCTACGAGCAGTACTTC
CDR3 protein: CASSRDLAYEQYF

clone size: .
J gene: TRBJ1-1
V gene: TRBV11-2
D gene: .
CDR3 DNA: TGTGCCAGCAGCTTAGAAGGACTGGAGTCTTTCTTT
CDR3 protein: CASSLEGLESFF

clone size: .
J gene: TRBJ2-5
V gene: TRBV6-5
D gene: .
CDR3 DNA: TGTGCCAGCACCTACGTGGGAGTCTTAGGAGAGACCCAGTACTTC
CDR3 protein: CASTYVGVLGETQYF